The clone carrying this T cell receptor beta chain has ten or more counts. Its antigen is unknown. The sample is drawn from a study of T-cell memory formation after mild COVID-19. Study outcomes and limitations: The CD4+ clones that contracted clustered mainly within CM and EM, and the CD8+ clones concentrated in EMRA.

Via MiXCR, TCRdb re-called the 5' RACE reads, giving one row per CDR3 protein. The sample holds about 180,000 distinct CDR3 sequences, 16% seen once. The V and J ends lost 4 bases and 7 bases, in that order; junction bases with no gene match: 6. The CDR3 contains 15 residues. Germline V CDR1 and CDR2: SGHRS, YFSETQ. The sequence derives from an adult woman who had mild COVID-19 (a few samples of this study predate the infection). Cell type and time point are not known. The V gene is TRBV5-1, the J gene TRBJ2-1, with 12 bases that match TRBD2. The material sequenced was PBMCs or a T cell subset sorted from them (not recorded which). CDR3 protein: CASSLRTSGANEQFF. The CDR3 nucleotides are TGCGCCAGCAGCCTCCGGACTAGCGGGGCGAATGAGCAGTTCTTC.